This is a list of T cell receptor beta chains from one sample in a study of blood T cell repertoires in COVID-19. Data came from immunoSEQ multiplex PCR; TCRdb stores just in-frame clones and leaves some out. Here the sample spans about 81,000 clones, about 89% being singletons. The sample consisted of PBMCs or T cells enriched from blood (not recorded which). The receptors were sampled from a woman aged 45-59 years with acute COVID-19. Both conserved end residues are part of each CDR3. A D gene is named only where the DNA matches it firmly. The listing skips clone size in some rows; elsewhere it reads once, few, many or a size class.

V gene	J gene	D gene	clone size	CDR3 DNA	CDR3 protein
TRBV28	TRBJ2-5	TRBD2	.	TGTGCCAGCAGTGTCGGGACTAGCGGAACTATACAAGAGACCCAGTACTTC	CASSVGTSGTIQETQYF
TRBV9	TRBJ2-1	.	.	TGTGCCAGCAGCGTAGCTAGGTCCAATGAGCAGTTCTTC	CASSVARSNEQFF
TRBV5-5	TRBJ2-7	TRBD2	.	TGTGCCAGCAGCTTGGCGGCTAGCGGGGGGTACTACGAGCAGTACTTC	CASSLAASGGYYEQYF
TRBV18	TRBJ1-1	TRBD1	.	TGTGCCAGCTCATCGGGACAGGGGAACACTGAAGCTTTCTTT	CASSSGQGNTEAFF
TRBV9	TRBJ2-1	TRBD2	.	TGTGCCAGCAGGAGGGAGGGCCAGGGTGAGCAGTTCTTC	CASRREGQGEQFF
TRBV6-1	TRBJ2-1	TRBD2	.	TGTGCCAGCAGTGGGTCTAGCGGGCCTTCATCGGGTGAGCAGTTCTTC	CASSGSSGPSSGEQFF
TRBV2	TRBJ1-3	.	.	TGTGCCAGCAGTGCGAGCTTCGTGGGGCCGGTGGGAAACACCATATATTTT	CASSASFVGPVGNTIYF
TRBV14	TRBJ2-7	TRBD2	.	TGTGCCAGCAGCCAAAGGGGGACTAGCGGGAGTGAGCAGTACTTC	CASSQRGTSGSEQYF
TRBV1	TRBJ2-7	.	once	TGTGCTGTAGCGGACAACTACGAGCAGTACTTC	CAVADNYEQYF
TRBV25-1	TRBJ2-3	TRBD2	.	TGTGCCAGCAGTGGGACTAGCGGCCACACAGATACGCAGTATTTT	CASSGTSGHTDTQYF
TRBV7-2	TRBJ2-3	TRBD2	.	TGTGCCAGCAGCTATAGCGGGAGTGACCCAGATACGCAGTATTTT	CASSYSGSDPDTQYF
TRBV7-3	TRBJ2-1	.	.	TGTGCCAGCAGCTCGAATCCACTAGTTCCTGACTCCTACAATGAGCAGTTCTTC	CASSSNPLVPDSYNEQFF
TRBV12-3/TRBV12-4	TRBJ2-7	TRBD1	.	TGTGCCAGCAGCCAGACAGGGTACGAGCAGTACTTC	CASSQTGYEQYF
TRBV5-1	TRBJ2-7	TRBD2	.	TGCGCCAGCAGCTTGGAGGGTAGCGGGAGCGACGAGCAGTACTTC	CASSLEGSGSDEQYF
TRBV7-2	TRBJ1-1	.	.	TGTGCCAGCAGCTTACGTGCCAACATGAACACTGAAGCTTTCTTT	CASSLRANMNTEAFF
TRBV5-8	TRBJ2-7	TRBD2	few	TGTGCCAGCAGCTCGGGAGGGGCCGAGCAGTACTTC	CASSSGGAEQYF
TRBV24-1	TRBJ1-2	TRBD1	.	TGTGCCACCAGTGACCTCCAGGGGGCCAGTGGCTACACCTTC	CATSDLQGASGYTF
TRBV5-4	TRBJ2-7	TRBD2	.	TGTGCCAGCAGTCTAGGACTAGCGGGGTCCTACGAGCAGTACTTC	CASSLGLAGSYEQYF
TRBV11-2	TRBJ2-7	TRBD2	once	TGTGCCAGCAGCTTGGAGCGGGGGAGCGAGCAGTACTTC	CASSLERGSEQYF
TRBV18	TRBJ2-5	.	.	TGTGCCAGCTCACCAGCCGACAGGCAAGAGACCCAGTACTTC	CASSPADRQETQYF